This TCR beta chain was documented in a study of CXCR3-negative and CXCR3-positive naive CD8 T cells. The germline V gene encodes CDR1 MNHEY and CDR2 SVGEGT. The CDR3 runs to 13 residues. In preparing the TRB cDNA libraries, 5' RACE with UMI labels was used. One entry per CDR3 protein, without DNA, is what TCRdb gives after re-calling the 5' RACE reads. The sample shows about 53,000 distinct CDR3 sequences, and 0.42% sits with its ten largest clones. Material for sequencing was naive CXCR3- CD8+ T cells from blood. Subset noted: CD45RO-CCR7+CD27+CD95- naive CD8+ T cells lacking CXCR3 (TNR3-). The TCR was taken from a human donor in good health. Some clones in this sample may be carry-over from other donors' samples. The rearrangement links TRBV6-2 or TRBV6-3 to TRBJ2-7. The CDR3 sequence: CASSSADTYEQYF.